The 29 T cell receptor beta chains in this list originate from one sample, sequenced in a study of brain T cells in children with intractable seizures. Time point indicated: blood from clinic visit 5 months post-surgery; TSC patient then seizure free. Repertoires were generated with immunoSEQ multiplex PCR, while TCRdb's copy carries only in-frame clones and drops some. This table has 340,000 or so clones, more than 85% appearing once. This material consisted of peripheral blood, taken 4 to 5 months after surgery. The receptors were gathered from a boy under three years old with tuberous sclerosis and intractable seizures.

This clone was detected only once. This sequence joins TRBV7-8 and TRBJ2-5, with D tentatively TRBD2 (6 bases). Germline loops: CDR1 SGHVS, CDR2 FQNEAQ. The CDR3 extends over 14 amino acids. V was cut by 1 base and J by 5 bases, with 11 bases left in between. CDR3 sequence: CASSLGPAGETQYF. The DNA for the CDR3 is TGTGCCAGCAGCTTAGGACCTGCGGGGGAGACCCAGTACTTC.

The chain joins TRBV7-9 to TRBJ2-7; 8 nucleotides match TRBD2. Per germline, CDR1 SEHNR and CDR2 FQNEAQ (reference sequence). With 5 bases clipped from V and 3 bases from J, the junction kept 6 bases outside the gene matches. This CDR3 spans 14 amino acids. The CDR3 DNA reads TGTGCCAGCAGCACGCGGGAGGAGGGCTACGAGCAGTACTTC. As protein: CASSTREEGYEQYF.

V gene TRBV3-1 (or the pseudogene TRBV3-2) combines with J gene TRBJ1-2; TRBD1 matches 8 bases. The trim removed 4 bases at V and 6 bases at J, leaving 4 bases unmatched. CDR3 length: 13 residues. Germline V CDR1 and CDR2: LGHDT, YNNKEL (reference sequence). The CDR3 reads CASSRGTGDGYTF. The DNA of the CDR3 is TGTGCCAGCAGCCGCGGGACAGGCGATGGCTACACCTTC.

The chain uses TRBV30 and TRBJ2-1, with D unclear. V was cut by 2 bases and J by 5 bases, with 10 bases left in between. The germline gives CDR1 GTSNPN, CDR2 SVGIG (reference sequence). The CDR3 runs to 13 residues. CDR3 in DNA: TGTGCCTGGAGTTATGGGGTTCACAATGAGCAGTTCTTC. Residues: CAWSYGVHNEQFF. Complete variable domain (other parts from reference TRBV30 and TRBJ2-1): SQTIHQWPATLVQPVGSPLSLECTVEGTSNPNLYWYRQAAGRGLQLLFYSVGIGQISSEVPQNLSASRPQDRQFILSSKKLLLSDSGFYLCAWSYGVHNEQFFGPGTRLTVL.

V is TRBV19 and J is TRBJ2-1; TRBD1 matches 7 bases. J gave up 4 bases and V 4 bases, and 7 bases lay outside the gene matches. Germline V gene data show CDR1 as LNHDA and CDR2 as SQIVND (reference sequence). CDR3 size: 15 residues. CDR3 nucleotide sequence: TGTGCCAGTAGTACGACCGGGACAGCATACAATGAGCAGTTCTTC. Encoded protein: CASSTTGTAYNEQFF. The complete variable domain, with remaining parts taken from reference TRBV19 and TRBJ2-1, reads DGGITQSPKYLFRKEGQNVTLSCEQNLNHDAMYWYRQDPGQGLRLIYYSQIVNDFQKGDIAEGYSVSREKKESFPLTVTSAQKNPTAFYLCASSTTGTAYNEQFFGPGTRLTVL.

Details on this clone: Other DNA sequences in the sample encode the same CDR3. V and J are TRBV28 and TRBJ2-7; D gene uncertain. The CDR3 runs 11 residues. The V gene's germline CDR1 is MDHEN and CDR2 SYDVKM. Trimming pared 3 bases from V and 3 bases from J, leaving 3 bases between. The CDR3 protein is CASSFGYEQYF. The CDR3 region has the DNA TGTGCCAGCAGTTTTGGCTACGAGCAGTACTTC.

J is TRBJ1-3 and V is TRBV21-1. TRBV21-1 is a pseudogene segment. The CDR3 covers 14 residues. The CDR3 DNA reads as TGTGCCAGCAGCATTAGGGTGTATGGAAACACCATATATTTT. It codes for CASSIRVYGNTIYF.

The chain links TRBV20-1 to TRBJ1-2; D is unclear. Trimming cost V 3 bases and J 5 bases, with 13 bases left between them. The CDR3 is made up of 13 amino acids. Germline CDR1 reads DFQATT; CDR2 reads SNEGSKA (reference sequence). DNA of the CDR3: TGCAGTGCTAGTACGGCAGAGGAGTATGGCTACACCTTC. It specifies CSASTAEEYGYTF.

Remarks on this clone: Other DNA variants within this sample encode the same CDR3. The CDR3 loop is CASSLDRGGNQPQHF. CDR3 DNA sequence: TGTGCCAGCAGCTTAGATCGGGGGGGCAATCAGCCCCAGCATTTT. This chain uses TRBV11-2 with TRBJ1-5, with D possibly TRBD1 on 5 matching bases. CDR1 is SGHAT, CDR2 FQNNGV, per germline. The V and J ends lost 0 bases and 2 bases respectively, with 8 bases between them. The CDR3 has 15 amino acids.

The chain carries TRBV11-2 and TRBJ2-7, with no clear D. The CDR3 runs to 15 residues. The ends were cut back, 1 base at V and 1 base at J, with 11 bases in the middle. Per germline, CDR1 SGHAT and CDR2 FQNNGV. The CDR3 DNA sequence: TGTGCCAGCAGCTTAGTTTTTTTGGGTTCCTACGAGCAGTACTTC. Protein sequence: CASSLVFLGSYEQYF.

V is TRBV6-2 or TRBV6-3 and J is TRBJ1-6; D gene uncertain. Germline V lookup: CDR1 MNHEY, CDR2 SVGEGT. This CDR3 has 15 residues. Trimming removed 6 bases from V and 10 bases from J, with 19 bases in between. The CDR3 sequence: CASSLSDGYGSPLHF. CDR3 coding DNA: TGTGCCAGCAGCCTCTCCGACGGTTATGGATCACCCCTCCACTTT.

This sequence joins TRBV11-2 and TRBJ2-7; no clear D. V lost 0 bases and J lost 2, with 2 bases in between. Germline-derived CDR1 and CDR2 are SGHAT and FQNNGV. This CDR3 comprises 12 residues. Here the CDR3 reads CASSLEPYEQYF. CDR3 nucleotides: TGTGCCAGCAGCTTAGAGCCCTACGAGCAGTACTTC. The full variable domain, its missing parts supplied by reference TRBV11-2 and TRBJ2-7, is EAGVAQSPRYKIIEKRQSVAFWCNPISGHATLYWYQQILGQGPKLLIQFQNNGVVDDSQLPKDRFSAERLKGVDSTLKIQPAKLEDSAVYLCASSLEPYEQYFGPGTRLTVT.

The rearrangement joins TRBV19 to TRBJ1-2; D is perhaps TRBD1 (5 bases). V was cut by 1 base and J by 6 bases, with 12 bases left in between. Germline V gives CDR1 LNHDA, CDR2 SQIVND (reference sequence). The CDR3 sequence is 14 residues long. CDR3 in amino acids: CASSIGRVEDGYTF. The CDR3 nucleotides read TGTGCCAGTAGTATAGGCAGGGTAGAGGATGGCTACACCTTC.

The sample holds a few counts of this clone. The chain joins TRBV7-9 to TRBJ1-1; D is possibly TRBD1 (6 bases). In germline, CDR1 is SEHNR, CDR2 FQNEAQ (reference sequence). The CDR3 runs 15 residues. V was cut by 5 bases and J by 0 bases, with 13 bases left in between. This CDR3 is CASSDGGQMNTEAFF. CDR3 nucleotides: TGTGCCAGCAGCGATGGAGGACAGATGAACACTGAAGCTTTCTTT.

To note about this clone: Germline and junction disagree at one end, which may indicate a read error. The J gene is TRBJ2-7, the V gene TRBV2, with D tentatively TRBD1 (6 bases). This CDR3 comprises 11 residues. Germline values: CDR1 SNHLY, CDR2 FYNNEI. The CDR3 sequence is CASSEADRLNF. CDR3 in DNA: TGTGCCAGCAGTGAAGCCGACAGGTTGAACTTC.

This chain links TRBV19 with TRBJ2-7; D unresolved. The CDR3 is 13 residues long. The V gene's germline CDR1 is LNHDA and CDR2 SQIVND (reference sequence). V was clipped by 3 bases and J by 3 bases, with 9 bases between them. In DNA, the CDR3 is TGTGCCAGTAGTATGGGATTCGGCTACGAGCAGTACTTC. Protein sequence: CASSMGFGYEQYF.

The gene calls are TRBV27 and TRBJ1-2; 7 nucleotides agree with TRBD1. Germline assignment: CDR1 MNHEY and CDR2 SMNVEV (reference sequence). The CDR3 length is 13 residues. V lost 5 bases to trimming and J lost 4 bases; unmatched junction nucleotides: 4. CDR3 in amino acids: CASSHDRVYGYTF. CDR3 nucleotide sequence: TGTGCCAGCAGTCATGACAGGGTCTATGGCTACACCTTC.

The rearrangement links TRBV19 to TRBJ1-1, with D possibly matching TRBD1 (6 bases). Trimming removed 6 bases at V and 3 bases at J, with 14 bases between. The CDR3 extends over 14 amino acids. Germline V gene sequence: CDR1 LNHDA, CDR2 SQIVND (reference sequence). CDR3 amino acids: CASRITGTHTEAFF. CDR3 nucleotides: TGTGCCAGTAGGATCACAGGGACGCACACTGAAGCTTTCTTT.

This chain uses TRBV2 with TRBJ1-2, with D maybe TRBD1 (5 bases). The V gene's germline CDR1 is SNHLY and CDR2 FYNNEI. This CDR3 has 15 residues. The ends were cut back, 4 bases at V and 0 bases at J, with 12 bases in the middle. Here the CDR3 DNA reads TGTGCCAGCAGTGTTCGCCAGGGCGCTAACTATGGCTACACCTTC. Its protein is CASSVRQGANYGYTF.

Remarks on this clone: The same CDR3 can be traced to other DNA sequences in this sample. The chain links TRBV30 to TRBJ2-1; 7 bases are shared with TRBD2. CDR1 and CDR2 (germline): GTSNPN, SVGIG (reference sequence). The CDR3 spans 14 residues. V shed 3 bases, J shed 3 bases, and the junction held 5 bases outside the gene matches. CDR3 amino acids: CAWSGGNLYNEQFF. For the CDR3, the DNA is TGTGCCTGGAGCGGGGGGAACCTCTACAATGAGCAGTTCTTC.

The chain combines TRBV18 with TRBJ2-3, with 9 positions matching TRBD1. V gave up 6 bases and J gave up 4 bases; unmatched junction bases: 5. The germline V gene encodes CDR1 KGHSH and CDR2 LQKENI. The CDR3 spans 14 residues. The CDR3 bases are TGTGCCAGCTCCACGGGACAGGGCGCAGATACGCAGTATTTT. This sequence encodes CASSTGQGADTQYF.

CDR3 DNA: TGCAGCGCCGAAAGGGGATTTTTTAGGGATTACAATGAGCAGTTCTTC. Translating it yields CSAERGFFRDYNEQFF. This chain connects TRBV29-1 to TRBJ2-1; possible D gene TRBD1, 5 bases. Germline values: CDR1 SQVTM, CDR2 ANQGSEA. The CDR3 loop spans 16 amino acids. V was shortened by 7 bases and J by 4 bases, with 23 bases between the two germline ends.

V usage is TRBV5-4 and J usage is TRBJ2-3; D gene unclear. In germline, CDR1 is SGHNT, CDR2 YYREEE (reference sequence). V was clipped by 2 bases and J by 4 bases, with 11 bases between them. The CDR3 runs to 14 residues. CDR3 bases: TGTGCCAGCAGCTTACAAATGGGTCCAGATACGCAGTATTTT. Amino acid sequence: CASSLQMGPDTQYF. Based on the CDR3 plus reference TRBV5-4 and TRBJ2-3, the full variable domain is ETGVTQSPTHLIKTRGQQVTLRCSSQSGHNTVSWYQQALGQGPQFIFQYYREEENGRGNFPPRFSGLQFPNYSSELNVNALELDDSALYLCASSLQMGPDTQYFGPGTRLTVL.

The CDR3 sequence is CASSTPGTYTGELFF. The CDR3, as DNA: TGTGCCAGCAGTACCCCCGGCACTTACACCGGGGAGCTGTTTTTT. The chain has TRBV2 and TRBJ2-2; D is undetermined. The CDR3 is 15 amino acids. With 5 bases removed from V and 3 bases from J, the gap between germline ends came to 13 bases. The germline gives CDR1 SNHLY, CDR2 FYNNEI.

The rearrangement links TRBV5-4 to TRBJ2-5; 7 nucleotides match TRBD2. The CDR3 spans 14 residues. V shed 9 bases and J 6 bases; nucleotides not matched to a gene: 14. Germline V gene data show CDR1 as SGHNT and CDR2 as YYREEE (reference sequence). The CDR3 reads CATQGGLDRKTQYF. The CDR3 nucleotides read TGTGCCACTCAAGGAGGACTAGATAGAAAGACCCAGTACTTC.

This sequence joins TRBV7-2 and TRBJ1-2; D not certain. Trimming left V 2 bases short and J 4 bases short, with 14 bases between. The germline V gene has CDR1 SGHTA and CDR2 FQGNSA. The CDR3 runs to 15 residues. CDR3 nucleotide sequence: TGTGCCAGCAGCTTATGGCACAGTGGCGGCTATGGCTACACCTTC. This translates into CASSLWHSGGYGYTF.

The V and J genes are TRBV5-8 and TRBJ1-4, with D possibly matching TRBD1 (6 bases). V dropped 3 bases and J dropped 8 bases, with 20 bases sitting between them. The CDR3 length is 16 residues. From germline, CDR1 is SGHTS and CDR2 YDEGEE. The chain's CDR3 is CASSSSGTIEWEKLFF. CDR3 sequence (DNA): TGTGCCAGCAGCTCGTCCGGGACAATCGAATGGGAAAAACTGTTTTTT.

The genes are TRBV3-1 (or the pseudogene TRBV3-2) and TRBJ2-5; 8 bases align to TRBD1. Germline loops: CDR1 LGHDT, CDR2 YNNKEL (reference sequence). V shed 4 bases and J 7 bases; nucleotides not matched to a gene: 14. The CDR3 extends over 16 amino acids. The DNA for the CDR3 is TGTGCCAGCAGCCTAGGCGAGGACAGGGCCTATGGGACCCAGTACTTC. The encoded protein is CASSLGEDRAYGTQYF.

This CDR3 is CATSVLGTSGDNEQFF. CDR3 DNA: TGTGCCACCAGTGTGTTAGGGACTTCTGGGGACAATGAGCAGTTCTTC. This rearrangement joins TRBV24-1 to TRBJ2-1; possible D gene TRBD2, 6 bases. CDR1 and CDR2 (germline): KGHDR, SFDVKD. CDR3 size: 16 residues. V was trimmed by 5 bases and J by 5 bases, leaving 18 bases between them.